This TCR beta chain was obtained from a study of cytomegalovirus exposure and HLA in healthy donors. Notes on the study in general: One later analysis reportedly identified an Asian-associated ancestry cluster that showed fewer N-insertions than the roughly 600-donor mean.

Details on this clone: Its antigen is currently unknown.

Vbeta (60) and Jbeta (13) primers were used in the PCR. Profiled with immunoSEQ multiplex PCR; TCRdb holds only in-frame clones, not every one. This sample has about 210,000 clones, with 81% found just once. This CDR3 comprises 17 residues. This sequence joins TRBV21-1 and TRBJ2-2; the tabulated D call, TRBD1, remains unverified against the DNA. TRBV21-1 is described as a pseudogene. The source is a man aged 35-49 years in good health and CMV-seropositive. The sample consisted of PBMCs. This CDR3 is CASSKVLGQVGDRGAVF. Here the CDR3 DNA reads TGTGCCAGCAGCAAAGTCCTCGGACAGGTTGGGGACCGGGGAGCTGTTTTT.